This passage covers 30 T cell receptor beta chains from one sample sequenced in a study of blood T cell repertoires in COVID-19 (dated by TCRdb to about 2020). The library was made by the immunoSEQ multiplex PCR assay. Entries here come from immuneACCESS through TCRdb and include only in-frame sequences with V and J called. Some clones fail to appear in such tables; in the studies checked, an unresolved V gene covers under half of the shortfall, and the cause of the remainder is unknown. The sample table shows approximately 290,000 clones, and around 87% are seen once. The leading ten clones occupy 3.5% to 5% of the sample. What was sequenced was PBMCs or T cells enriched from blood (not recorded which). Receptors originate from a woman in her late teens or twenties with acute COVID-19.

This clone was seen more than once but under ten times. The V and J genes are TRBV3-1 (or the pseudogene TRBV3-2) and TRBJ1-3, with D possibly TRBD1 on 5 matching bases. CDR3 length: 14 residues. V was cut by 4 bases and J by 0 bases, with 7 bases left in between. Germline loops: CDR1 LGHDT, CDR2 YNNKEL (reference sequence). The CDR3 loop is CASSLDTSGNTIYF. In DNA form, the CDR3 reads TGTGCCAGCAGCCTGGACACCTCTGGAAACACCATATATTTT.

The chain carries TRBV24-1 and TRBJ2-2; D is unresolved. From germline, CDR1 is KGHDR and CDR2 SFDVKD. Trimming shortened V by 3 bases and J by 2 bases, and 9 bases separated the two germline ends. This CDR3 is 15 amino acids long. The CDR3 region is CATSDLGQNTGELFF. The DNA of the CDR3 is TGTGCCACCAGTGATCTCGGTCAAAACACCGGGGAGCTGTTTTTT.

The CDR3 sequence is CATSEPTKGTDTQYF. In DNA form, the CDR3 reads TGTGCCACCAGTGAACCCACTAAAGGCACAGATACGCAGTATTTT. V usage is TRBV24-1 and J usage is TRBJ2-3; D not certain. This CDR3 is 15 amino acids long. V gave up 4 bases and J gave up 1 base, with 11 bases separating them. Germline V gene lookup returns CDR1 KGHDR and CDR2 SFDVKD.

This chain links TRBV28 with TRBJ2-7; TRBD2 aligns across 9 bases. V was pared by 11 bases and J by 4 bases, with 12 bases of the junction left unmatched. This CDR3 has 14 residues. Looked up from germline, CDR1 is MDHEN and CDR2 is SYDVKM. The chain's CDR3 is CASRRAGGGYEQYF. CDR3 nucleotide sequence: TGTGCCTCAAGGAGAGCGGGAGGAGGGTACGAGCAGTACTTC.

The chain employs TRBV5-1 and TRBJ1-1; D call uncertain. The CDR3 length is 13 residues. V dropped 0 bases and J dropped 7 bases, with 10 bases sitting between them. Germline V gene sequence: CDR1 SGHRS, CDR2 YFSETQ. The CDR3 sequence is CASSLVSRLEAFF. In DNA form, the CDR3 reads TGCGCCAGCAGCTTGGTGTCAAGACTTGAAGCTTTCTTT.

CDR3 in DNA: TGTGCCAGCTCAGGGGCCGGGCACCTAAACACTGAAGCTTTCTTT. It codes for CASSGAGHLNTEAFF. V and J are TRBV7-9 and TRBJ1-1, with D perhaps TRBD1 (6 bases). Trimming pared 8 bases from V and 2 bases from J, leaving 18 bases between. The CDR3 consists of 15 residues. CDR1 and CDR2 from the germline V gene are SEHNR and FQNEAQ (reference sequence).

This clone appeared once. V and J are TRBV12-5 and TRBJ1-1, with D hard to call. Trimming pared 5 bases from V and 6 bases from J, leaving 22 bases between. The V gene's germline CDR1 is LGHNT and CDR2 FRNRAP. This CDR3 spans 16 amino acids. The CDR3 is CASGARLPMLSAEAFF. Here the CDR3 DNA reads TGTGCTAGTGGTGCTAGGCTACCCATGCTGAGCGCTGAAGCTTTCTTT.

This rearrangement joins TRBV4-1 to TRBJ1-2; D remains ambiguous. CDR1 and CDR2 from the germline V gene are MGHRA and YSYEKL. V was pared by 0 bases and J by 4 bases, with 12 bases between. This CDR3 contains 15 residues. The CDR3 DNA reads TGCGCCAGCAGCCAAGAATCGGTAGGAGCCTATGGCTACACCTTC. It specifies CASSQESVGAYGYTF.

The rearrangement uses TRBV6-2 or TRBV6-3 and TRBJ1-1, with 7 bases that match TRBD1. Trimming removed 4 bases from V and 8 bases from J; junction bases left unmatched: 7. The CDR3 runs to 13 residues. Looked up from germline, CDR1 is MNHEY and CDR2 is SVGEGT. The CDR3 nucleotides are TGTGCCAGCAGTTTCATAGGGACAGAGGAAGCTTTCTTT. As protein: CASSFIGTEEAFF.

This clone was recorded once. The chain is built from TRBV6-2 or TRBV6-3 and TRBJ1-5, with D possibly matching TRBD1 (6 bases). Germline values: CDR1 MNHEY, CDR2 SVGEGT. Deletions cut 5 bases from V and 0 bases from J, with 17 bases between. This CDR3 is built from 17 residues. DNA of the CDR3: TGTGCCAGCAGTAACCGGGACATTCGTTATAGCAATCAGCCCCAGCATTTT. This gives the protein CASSNRDIRYSNQPQHF.

The chain employs TRBV7-2 and TRBJ1-2; D is unresolved. CDR1 is SGHTA and CDR2 is FQGNSA in the germline V gene. V was trimmed by 1 base and J by 4 bases, leaving 19 bases between them. CDR3 length: 17 amino acids. DNA for the CDR3: TGTGCCAGCAGCTTAGGTGATTGGCCGGAGAACATCTATGGCTACACCTTC. As protein: CASSLGDWPENIYGYTF.

The chain joins TRBV15 to TRBJ2-7; TRBD1 matches 11 bases. The ends lost 1 base at V and 3 bases at J; junction bases unmatched: 8. The CDR3 is 17 residues long. Germline V gene lookup returns CDR1 LNHNV and CDR2 YYDKDF (reference sequence). CDR3 nucleotides: TGTGCCACCAGCAGAGGGACAGGGGGCGGTTATGGCTACGAGCAGTACTTC. Its protein product is CATSRGTGGGYGYEQYF.

This clone was observed a single time. The rearrangement joins TRBV25-1 to TRBJ1-3, with D possibly matching TRBD1 (6 bases). The CDR3 has 14 amino acids. Trimming cost V 2 bases and J 9 bases, with 14 bases left between them. The germline V gene encodes CDR1 MGHDK and CDR2 SYGVNS. The CDR3 region is CASSEGGADSTIYF. Written as DNA, the CDR3 is TGTGCCAGCAGTGAAGGGGGCGCGGATTCCACCATATATTTT.

V usage is TRBV11-3 and J usage is TRBJ2-3; 7 positions match TRBD1. The CDR3 totals 14 residues. V lost 7 bases and J lost 1; bases outside the gene matches: 5. The germline CDR1 and CDR2 sequences are SGHNT and YENEEA. The chain's CDR3 is CASTTGQRTDTQYF. In DNA, the CDR3 is TGTGCCAGCACAACGGGACAGCGCACAGATACGCAGTATTTT. The variable domain in full, with the rest retrieved from reference TRBV11-3 and TRBJ2-3, is EAGVVQSPRYKIIEKKQPVAFWCNPISGHNTLYWYLQNLGQGPELLIRYENEEAVDDSQLPKDRFSAERLKGVDSTLKIQPAELGDSAVYLCASTTGQRTDTQYFGPGTRLTVL.

CDR3 bases: TGTGCCAGCAGAACCGGGACATTTTCCTACAATGAGCAGTTCTTC. Protein: CASRTGTFSYNEQFF. This chain uses TRBV6-5 with TRBJ2-1, with D tentatively TRBD1 (6 bases). This CDR3 region has 15 residues. From germline, CDR1 is MNHEY and CDR2 SVGAGI. The germline V and J ends were trimmed by 6 bases and 1 base, with 13 bases remaining between them.

V is TRBV7-9 and J is TRBJ1-4; D is possibly TRBD1 (6 bases). The CDR3 is 15 residues long. With 5 bases removed from V and 8 bases from J, the gap between germline ends came to 18 bases. Germline CDR1 SEHNR, CDR2 FQNEAQ (reference sequence). In nucleotides, the CDR3 is TGTGCCAGCAGCCCGGCCGACAGGCCCACGGAAAAACTGTTTTTT. Residues: CASSPADRPTEKLFF. Together with reference TRBV7-9 and TRBJ1-4, the CDR3 gives the full variable domain: DTGVSQNPRHKITKRGQNVTFRCDPISEHNRLYWYRQTLGQGPEFLTYFQNEAQLEKSRLLSDRFSAERPKGSFSTLEIQRTEQGDSAMYLCASSPADRPTEKLFFGSGTQLSVL.

The J gene is TRBJ2-1, the V gene TRBV7-6, with TRBD2 as a possible D gene (5 bases). V was shortened by 6 bases and J by 4 bases, with 10 bases between the two germline ends. CDR3 length equals 13 residues. The V gene's germline CDR1 is SGHVS and CDR2 FNYEAQ. CDR3 protein: CASSSTSYNEQFF. The CDR3 region has the DNA TGTGCCAGCAGTTCTACTAGTTACAATGAGCAGTTCTTC.

V gene TRBV27 combines with J gene TRBJ1-1; 12 bases are a match to TRBD1. V was clipped by 5 bases and J by 3 bases; unmatched bases: 4. Germline CDR1 and CDR2: MNHEY and SMNVEV (reference sequence). This CDR3 has 15 amino acids. CDR3 residues: CASSRDRGRDTEAFF. For the CDR3, the DNA is TGTGCCAGCAGTCGGGACAGGGGGCGTGACACTGAAGCTTTCTTT.

This clone occurred a few times. The same CDR3 is also encoded by other DNA sequences in this sample. CDR3 residues: CASSLGANTGELFF. DNA of the CDR3: TGCGCCAGCAGCTTGGGCGCGAACACCGGGGAGCTGTTTTTT. The chain employs TRBV5-1 and TRBJ2-2, with D unresolved. Germline values: CDR1 SGHRS, CDR2 YFSETQ. V lost 0 bases and J 0 bases, leaving 3 bases between the germline ends. There are 14 residues in the CDR3.

The chain carries TRBV19 and TRBJ2-3; 7 nucleotides match TRBD2. The V segment lost 3 bases and the J segment 0 bases; nucleotides outside the gene matches: 12. CDR1 LNHDA and CDR2 SQIVND come from the germline V gene (reference sequence). The CDR3 contains 18 residues. The CDR3 nucleotides are TGTGCCAGTAGTATGGCCCTAGGGGCTAGCGGTAGCACAGATACGCAGTATTTT. Translating gives CASSMALGASGSTDTQYF.

This rearrangement joins TRBV10-3 to TRBJ1-5; weak D call: TRBD1 (5 bases). The germline CDR1 and CDR2 sequences are ENHRY and SYGVKD. The CDR3 runs to 16 residues. Trimming cost V 3 bases and J 2 bases, with 14 bases left between them. The CDR3 loop reads CAISERSGGGNQPQHF. The CDR3 nucleotides are TGTGCCATCAGTGAACGAAGTGGGGGGGGCAATCAGCCCCAGCATTTT.

CDR3 sequence reads: CASSRADRGSNQPQHF. In nucleotides, the CDR3 is TGTGCCAGTAGCAGGGCGGACAGGGGAAGCAATCAGCCCCAGCATTTT. The J gene is TRBJ1-5, the V gene TRBV19, with 9 bases that match TRBD1. This CDR3 has 16 residues. J was trimmed by 1 base and V by 6 bases; bases with no gene match: 7. The V gene's germline CDR1 is LNHDA and CDR2 SQIVND (reference sequence).

Here the CDR3 reads CASSESGQGIDTQYF. In DNA, the CDR3 is TGTGCCAGCAGTGAATCGGGACAGGGGATAGATACGCAGTATTTT. The V call is TRBV6-1, the J call TRBJ2-3, with 10 bases that match TRBD1. CDR3 size: 15 residues. Germline CDR1 and CDR2: MNHNS and SASEGT. V shed 2 bases and J 5 bases; nucleotides not matched to a gene: 4.

The V call is TRBV2, the J call TRBJ2-4; no reliable D call. The CDR3 consists of 13 residues. Trimming removed 4 bases from V and 9 bases from J, with 13 bases in between. Germline-derived CDR1 and CDR2 are SNHLY and FYNNEI. CDR3 sequence: CASSGPLSPIQYF. CDR3 DNA sequence: TGTGCCAGCAGTGGCCCCCTTAGCCCCATTCAGTACTTC.

About this clone itself: This same CDR3 is encoded by further DNA sequences in the sample. The chain links TRBV24-1 to TRBJ1-5; the match to TRBD1 covers 7 bases. The germline V gene has CDR1 KGHDR and CDR2 SFDVKD. The V gene end was trimmed by 3 bases and the J gene end by 4 bases; junction bases not matched to a gene: 2. This CDR3 has 14 residues. The CDR3 DNA reads as TGTGCCACCAGTGATAGACAGGGAAATCAGCCCCAGCATTTT. Translation: CATSDRQGNQPQHF.

V gene TRBV5-5 combines with J gene TRBJ1-2; D might be TRBD1 (5 bases). The CDR3 consists of 14 residues. V was pared by 4 bases and J by 8 bases, with 18 bases between. Germline loops: CDR1 SGHKS, CDR2 YYEKEE (reference sequence). The DNA of the CDR3 is TGTGCCAGCAGCCGAGACATTGGGGCGGGAGGCTACACCTTC. Amino acids: CASSRDIGAGGYTF.

The V call is TRBV7-9, the J call TRBJ1-3; perhaps TRBD1 as D (6 bases). This CDR3 contains 19 residues. Between the trimmed V and J ends, which lost 4 bases and 0 bases, there was a span of 22 bases. Per germline, CDR1 SEHNR and CDR2 FQNEAQ (reference sequence). Here the CDR3 reads CASSSDYSNRDSSGNTIYF. As DNA, the CDR3 is TGTGCCAGCAGCTCCGACTACTCTAACAGGGATTCCTCTGGAAACACCATATATTTT.

The rearrangement joins TRBV24-1 to TRBJ2-2; possible D gene TRBD1, 6 bases. Germline V lookup: CDR1 KGHDR, CDR2 SFDVKD. Trimming left V 7 bases short and J 4 bases short, with 9 bases between. The CDR3 is 13 amino acids. The CDR3 DNA reads as TGTGCCACCAGCAGGGGAAGCACCGGGGAGCTGTTTTTT. Amino acids: CATSRGSTGELFF.

V and J are TRBV27 and TRBJ2-7; 7 positions agree with TRBD2. There are 17 residues in the CDR3. Losses at the gene ends were 0 bases for V and 5 bases for J; bases not matched to a gene: 13. CDR1 and CDR2 (germline): MNHEY, SMNVEV (reference sequence). CDR3 region: CASSLSLGREFGHEQYF. CDR3 nucleotides: TGTGCCAGCAGTTTATCATTGGGGCGGGAGTTCGGCCACGAGCAGTACTTC.

The rearrangement uses TRBV11-3 and TRBJ1-5; a weak D match, TRBD1 (5 bases). CDR1 and CDR2 from the germline V gene are SGHNT and YENEEA. This CDR3 comprises 15 residues. V gave up 1 base and J gave up 4 bases, with 11 bases separating them. The CDR3 nucleotides read TGTGCCAGCAGCTTAGGGTTTGGGGGGAATCAGCCCCAGCATTTT. It specifies CASSLGFGGNQPQHF.